This T cell receptor (beta chain) appears in the sequencing data of a study of blood T cell repertoires in COVID-19. The wider study: Spain, Italy and the United States supplied samples that represented acute and convalescent COVID-19.

As processed by the authors: From reference gene primer amplification, estimates of nucleated cell counts were derived. Assay used: immunoSEQ multiplex PCR; TCRdb lists only in-frame clones, some missing. That table furnishes V, J and clone size, whereas the DNA furnished D and trimming. Among just under 350,000 clones listed, about 83% were seen once. This TCR was sampled from a man aged 25-45 years with active or convalescent COVID-19. The sample taken for sequencing was peripheral blood.

DNA for the CDR3: TGCGCCAGCAGCAAGACCGGGGGGCGAAACGGGGAGCTGTTTTTT. It yields the protein CASSKTGGRNGELFF. The chain links TRBV5-1 to TRBJ2-2, with TRBD2 as a possible D gene (7 bases). Germline CDR1 is SGHRS and CDR2 is YFSETQ. The CDR3 has 15 residues. Trimming took off 4 bases at V and 7 bases at J, with 17 bases between the two ends.